This T cell receptor beta chain was retrieved from a study of identical twins. Germline V gene lookup returns CDR1 SGHKS and CDR2 YYEKEE (reference sequence). The CDR3 loop spans 19 amino acids. About this clonotype itself: A junction boundary mismatches the germline segment, possibly from a read error.

TCRdb used MiXCR to reprocess the 5' RACE reads, holding one entry per CDR3 protein. This sample has roughly 1.6 million distinct CDR3 sequences, with around a third found just once. The chain combines TRBV5-5 with TRBJ2-7, with D perhaps TRBD2 (5 bases). Sequencing used cord blood. The clonotype was recovered from a newborn girl in good health. In DNA form, the CDR3 reads TGTGCCTGCAGCTTTGCCCTAGCAGTCCCGTTCCTAGCCTCCTACGAGCAGTACTTC. Its translation: CACSFALAVPFLASYEQYF. The variable domain in full, completed from reference TRBV5-5 and TRBJ2-7, reads DAGVTQSPTHLIKTRGQQVTLRCSPISGHKSVSWYQQVLGQGPQFIFQYYEKEERGRGNFPDRFSARQFPNYSSELNVNALLLGDSALYLCACSFALAVPFLASYEQYFGPGTRLTVT.